These T cell receptor beta chains were read from a single sample in a study of OX40 agonist ivuxolimab in advanced cancers. TCRdb's copy holds only in-frame clones and misses some; the assay was immunoSEQ multiplex PCR. This table holds 84,000 or so clones, about 88% found once. This material consisted of CD4+ or CD8+ T cells sorted from blood, taken in a trial of the OX40 agonist ivuxolimab. The receptors originated from an adult with an advanced solid tumor such as melanoma, head and neck, liver or kidney cancer. CDR3s include the opening cysteine and the closing phenylalanine or tryptophan. The order of the fields is J gene, clone size, V gene, D gene, CDR3 DNA, CDR3 protein. D genes are given only for firm matches. Where a row states a size, it is once, few, many or the class of an expanded clone; other rows omit it.

>TRBJ1-2|-|TRBV5-1|TRBD1
TGCGCCAGCAGCTTGGTAGGGACAGGGGGCGGCTACACCTTC
CASSLVGTGGGYTF
>TRBJ2-3|-|TRBV11-2|-
TGTGCCAGCAGCTTAGGGGCTGGTGGAAGCACAGATACGCAGTATTTT
CASSLGAGGSTDTQYF
>TRBJ1-2|once|TRBV7-9|-
TGTGCCAGCAGCTTATTTCCGGCCTATGGCTACACCTTC
CASSLFPAYGYTF
>TRBJ2-3|-|TRBV13|-
TGTGCCAGCAGCTTAGACACAGCAGATACGCAGTATTTT
CASSLDTADTQYF
>TRBJ2-3|-|TRBV5-1|TRBD2
TGCGCCAGCAGCTTGGGGGTAGCGGGGAGGAGCACAGATACGCAGTATTTT
CASSLGVAGRSTDTQYF
>TRBJ1-1|-|TRBV19|TRBD1
TGTGCCAGCCGGGGCCGGGACAGCTTTGAGCTCTTCGCTTTCTTT
CASRGRDSFELFAFF
>TRBJ1-6|-|TRBV27|TRBD1
TGTGCCAGCAGTACCACAAGGACAGGATATAATTCACCCCTCCACTTT
CASSTTRTGYNSPLHF
>TRBJ2-5|-|TRBV7-3|TRBD1
TGTGCCAGCAGCCCCGACAGGGGCCAAGAGACCCAGTACTTC
CASSPDRGQETQYF
>TRBJ2-5|-|TRBV25-1|-
TGTGCCAGCAGTGAAGGGTTAGGAGAGACCCAGTACTTC
CASSEGLGETQYF
>TRBJ1-2|-|TRBV2|-
TGTGCCAGCTCCAAAGGGGTGGGACTCGGGGACGGCTACACCTTC
CASSKGVGLGDGYTF
>TRBJ2-7|-|TRBV5-1|-
TGCGCCAGCAGCTTGGGGGGGAACGTGTACTTC
CASSLGGNVYF
>TRBJ1-4|-|TRBV2|-
TGTGCCAGCAGTGGGGGGGTCACTAATGAAAAACTGTTTTTT
CASSGGVTNEKLFF
>TRBJ2-1|-|TRBV7-7|TRBD2
TGTGCTAGCAGCCCTTTCGGAGCGGGGGACAATGAGCAGTTCTTC
CASSPFGAGDNEQFF
>TRBJ2-2|-|TRBV30|-
TGTGCCTGGATGACAGGCCCGAACACCGGGGAGCTGTTTTTT
CAWMTGPNTGELFF
>TRBJ1-2|-|TRBV6-5|-
TGTGCCAGCAGTCGGGGCCAATTCTATGGCTACACCTTC
CASSRGQFYGYTF